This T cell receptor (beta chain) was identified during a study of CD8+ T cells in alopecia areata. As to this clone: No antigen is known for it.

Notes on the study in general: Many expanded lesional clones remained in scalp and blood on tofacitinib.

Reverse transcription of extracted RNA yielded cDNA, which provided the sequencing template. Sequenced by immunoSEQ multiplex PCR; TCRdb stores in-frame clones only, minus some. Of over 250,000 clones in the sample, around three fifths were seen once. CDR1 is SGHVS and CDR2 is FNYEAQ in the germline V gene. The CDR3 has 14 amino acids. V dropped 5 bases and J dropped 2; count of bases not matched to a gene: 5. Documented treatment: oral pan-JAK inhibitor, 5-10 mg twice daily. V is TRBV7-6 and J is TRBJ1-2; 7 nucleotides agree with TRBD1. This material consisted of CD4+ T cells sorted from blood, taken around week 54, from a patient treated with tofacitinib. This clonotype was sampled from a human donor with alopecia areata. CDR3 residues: CASSPGGGNYGYTF. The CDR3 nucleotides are TGTGCCAGCAGCCCCGGAGGGGGCAACTATGGCTACACCTTC.